The clone carrying this TCR beta chain was seen only a few times. Repertoires were generated with immunoSEQ multiplex PCR, while TCRdb's copy carries only in-frame clones and drops some. Among around 52,000 clones listed, more than 80% were seen once. The data belong to a study of cytomegalovirus exposure and HLA in healthy donors. This CDR3 is 11 amino acids long. Germline V gene lookup returns CDR1 MNHEY and CDR2 SMNVEV (reference sequence). V shed 9 bases, J shed 6 bases, and the junction held 5 bases outside the gene matches. This clonotype was sampled from a woman under 30 in good health and CMV-seronegative. The chain links TRBV27 to TRBJ2-7; 7 bases are shared with TRBD1. Sequenced: PBMCs. The CDR3 coding sequence is TGTGCCAGTTCCAGGGGGAGCGAGCAGTACTTC. It yields the protein CASSRGSEQYF.